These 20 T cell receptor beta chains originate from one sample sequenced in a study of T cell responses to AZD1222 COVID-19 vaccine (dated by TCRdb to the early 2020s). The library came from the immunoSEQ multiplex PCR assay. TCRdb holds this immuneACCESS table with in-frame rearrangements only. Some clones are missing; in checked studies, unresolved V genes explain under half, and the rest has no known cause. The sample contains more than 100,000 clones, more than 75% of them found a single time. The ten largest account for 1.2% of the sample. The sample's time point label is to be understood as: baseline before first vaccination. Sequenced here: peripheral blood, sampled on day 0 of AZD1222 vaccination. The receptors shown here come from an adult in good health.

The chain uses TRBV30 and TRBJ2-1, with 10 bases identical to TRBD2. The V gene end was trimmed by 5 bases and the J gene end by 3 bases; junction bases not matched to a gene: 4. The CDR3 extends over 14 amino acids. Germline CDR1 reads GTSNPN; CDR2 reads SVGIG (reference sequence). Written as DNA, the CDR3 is TGTGCCTGGGCCCGACTAGCGGGCTACAATGAGCAGTTCTTC. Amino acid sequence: CAWARLAGYNEQFF.

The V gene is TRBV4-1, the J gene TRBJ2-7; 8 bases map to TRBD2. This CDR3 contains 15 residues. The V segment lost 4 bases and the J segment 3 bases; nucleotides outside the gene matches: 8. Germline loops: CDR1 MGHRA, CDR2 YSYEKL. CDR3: CASSLAGGGNYEQYF. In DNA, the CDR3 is TGCGCCAGCAGCCTCGCGGGGGGTGGTAACTACGAGCAGTACTTC.

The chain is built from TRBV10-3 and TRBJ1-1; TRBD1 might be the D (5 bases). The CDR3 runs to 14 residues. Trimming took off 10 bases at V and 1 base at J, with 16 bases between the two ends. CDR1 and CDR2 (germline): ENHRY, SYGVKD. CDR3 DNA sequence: TGTGCCACCAGGGTCGGGGTAGGGAACACTGAAGCTTTCTTT. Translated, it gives CATRVGVGNTEAFF.

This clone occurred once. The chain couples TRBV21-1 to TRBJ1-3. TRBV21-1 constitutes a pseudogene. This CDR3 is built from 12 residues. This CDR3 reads CATSSQGNTIYF. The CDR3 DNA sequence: TGTGCCACCTCAAGCCAGGGAAACACCATATATTTT.

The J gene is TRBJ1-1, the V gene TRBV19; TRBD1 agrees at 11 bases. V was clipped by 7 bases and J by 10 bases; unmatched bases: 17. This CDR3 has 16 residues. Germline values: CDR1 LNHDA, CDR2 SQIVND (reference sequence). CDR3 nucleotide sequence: TGTGCCAGTATGCCGGGACAGGGGGTCTCCCAGCCTGGAGCTTTCTTT. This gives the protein CASMPGQGVSQPGAFF.

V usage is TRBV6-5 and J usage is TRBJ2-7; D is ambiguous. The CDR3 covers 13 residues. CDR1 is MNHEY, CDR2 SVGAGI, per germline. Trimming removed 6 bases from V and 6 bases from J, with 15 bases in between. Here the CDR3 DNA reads TGTGCCAGCAGCGGTAGTCTCCTCGGCGAGCAGTACTTC. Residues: CASSGSLLGEQYF.

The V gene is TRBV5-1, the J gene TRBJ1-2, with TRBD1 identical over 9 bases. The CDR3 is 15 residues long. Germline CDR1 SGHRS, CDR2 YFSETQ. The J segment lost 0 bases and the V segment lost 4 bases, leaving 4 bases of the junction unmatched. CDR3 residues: CASSHWDRANYGYTF. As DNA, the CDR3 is TGCGCCAGCAGCCACTGGGACAGGGCTAACTATGGCTACACCTTC.

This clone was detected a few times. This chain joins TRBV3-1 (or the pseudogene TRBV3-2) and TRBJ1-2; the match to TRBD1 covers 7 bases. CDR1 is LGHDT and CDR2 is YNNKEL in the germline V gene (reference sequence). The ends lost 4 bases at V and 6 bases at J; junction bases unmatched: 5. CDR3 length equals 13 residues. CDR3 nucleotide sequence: TGTGCCAGCAGCCCGGGACAGAGAAATGGCTACACCTTC. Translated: CASSPGQRNGYTF.

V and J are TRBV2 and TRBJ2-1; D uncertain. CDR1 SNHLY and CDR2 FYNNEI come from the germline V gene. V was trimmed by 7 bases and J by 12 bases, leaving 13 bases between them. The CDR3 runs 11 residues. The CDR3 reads CASTPRVGQFF. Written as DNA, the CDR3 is TGTGCCAGCACTCCTCGAGTGGGGCAGTTCTTC.

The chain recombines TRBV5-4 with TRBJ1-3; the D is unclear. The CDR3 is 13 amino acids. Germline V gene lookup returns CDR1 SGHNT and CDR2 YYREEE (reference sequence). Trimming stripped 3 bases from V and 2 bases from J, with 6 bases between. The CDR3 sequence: CASSWFAGNTIYF. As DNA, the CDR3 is TGTGCCAGCAGCTGGTTTGCTGGAAACACCATATATTTT.

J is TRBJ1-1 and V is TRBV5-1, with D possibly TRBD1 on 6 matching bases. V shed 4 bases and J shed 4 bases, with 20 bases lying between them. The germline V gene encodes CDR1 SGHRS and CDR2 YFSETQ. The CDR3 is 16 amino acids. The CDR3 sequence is CASSDRGGGVSTEAFF. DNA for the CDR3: TGCGCCAGCAGCGATCGTGGGGGCGGTGTTAGCACTGAAGCTTTCTTT.

For the CDR3, the DNA is TGTGCCAGCAGTTTTGTGGGTCAGCCCCAGCATTTT. Translating gives CASSFVGQPQHF. V is TRBV12-3 or TRBV12-4 and J is TRBJ1-5; D remains ambiguous. The CDR3 is made up of 12 amino acids. The V gene lost 3 bases and the J gene lost 6 bases, with 6 bases spanning the gap.

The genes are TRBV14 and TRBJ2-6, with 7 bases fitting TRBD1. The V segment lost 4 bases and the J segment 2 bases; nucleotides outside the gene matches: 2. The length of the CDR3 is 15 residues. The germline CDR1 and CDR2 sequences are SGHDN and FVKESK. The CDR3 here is CASSPQGTGANVLTF. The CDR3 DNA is TGTGCCAGCAGCCCACAGGGGACTGGGGCCAACGTCCTGACTTTC.

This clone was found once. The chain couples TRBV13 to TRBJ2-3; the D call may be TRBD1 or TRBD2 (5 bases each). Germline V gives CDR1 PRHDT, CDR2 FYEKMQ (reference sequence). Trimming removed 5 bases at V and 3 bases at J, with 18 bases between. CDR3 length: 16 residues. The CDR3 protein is CASSLSRKRGTDTQYF. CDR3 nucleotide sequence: TGTGCCAGCAGCCTCTCAAGGAAGAGGGGAACAGATACGCAGTATTTT.

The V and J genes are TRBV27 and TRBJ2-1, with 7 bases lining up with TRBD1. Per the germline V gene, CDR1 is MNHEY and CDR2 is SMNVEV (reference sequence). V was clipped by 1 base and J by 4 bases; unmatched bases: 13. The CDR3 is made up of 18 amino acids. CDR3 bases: TGTGCCAGCAGTTTATTAGGCTCAGGGACAGAGAGATACAATGAGCAGTTCTTC. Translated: CASSLLGSGTERYNEQFF.

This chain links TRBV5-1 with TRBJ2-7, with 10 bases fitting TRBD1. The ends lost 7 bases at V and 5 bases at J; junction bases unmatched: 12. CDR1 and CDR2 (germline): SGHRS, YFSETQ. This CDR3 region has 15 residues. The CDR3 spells CASGIWGQGNDEQYF. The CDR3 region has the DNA TGCGCCAGCGGAATTTGGGGACAGGGGAATGACGAGCAGTACTTC.

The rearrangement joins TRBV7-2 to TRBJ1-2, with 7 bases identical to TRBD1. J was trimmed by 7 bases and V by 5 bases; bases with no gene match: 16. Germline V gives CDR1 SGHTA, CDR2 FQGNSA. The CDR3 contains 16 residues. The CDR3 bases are TGTGCCAGCAGCCCTAACGGGGGTTTGAGACAGGGTGGCTACACCTTC. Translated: CASSPNGGLRQGGYTF. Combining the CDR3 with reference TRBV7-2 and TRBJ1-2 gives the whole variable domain GAGVSQSPSNKVTEKGKDVELRCDPISGHTALYWYRQSLGQGLEFLIYFQGNSAPDKSGLPSDRFSAERTGGSVSTLTIQRTQQEDSAVYLCASSPNGGLRQGGYTFGSGTRLTVV.

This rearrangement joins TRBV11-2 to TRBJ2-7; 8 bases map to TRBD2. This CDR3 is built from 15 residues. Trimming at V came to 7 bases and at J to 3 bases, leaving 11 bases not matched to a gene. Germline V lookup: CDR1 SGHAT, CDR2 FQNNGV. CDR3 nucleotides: TGTGCCAGCACCTCGGGGGGGAAGACAGGCTACGAGCAGTACTTC. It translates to CASTSGGKTGYEQYF. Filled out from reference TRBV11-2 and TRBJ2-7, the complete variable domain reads EAGVAQSPRYKIIEKRQSVAFWCNPISGHATLYWYQQILGQGPKLLIQFQNNGVVDDSQLPKDRFSAERLKGVDSTLKIQPAKLEDSAVYLCASTSGGKTGYEQYFGPGTRLTVT.

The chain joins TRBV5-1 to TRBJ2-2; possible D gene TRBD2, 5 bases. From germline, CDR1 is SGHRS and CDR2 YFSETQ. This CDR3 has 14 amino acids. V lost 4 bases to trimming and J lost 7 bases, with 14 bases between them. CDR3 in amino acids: CASSLEAGYGELFF. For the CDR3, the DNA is TGCGCCAGCAGCCTGGAGGCGGGTTACGGGGAGCTGTTTTTT.

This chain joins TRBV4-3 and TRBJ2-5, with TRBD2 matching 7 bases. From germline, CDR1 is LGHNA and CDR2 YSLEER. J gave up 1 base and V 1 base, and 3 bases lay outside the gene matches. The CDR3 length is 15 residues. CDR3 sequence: CASSQGEGIQETQYF. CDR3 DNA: TGCGCCAGCAGCCAAGGGGAGGGTATCCAAGAGACCCAGTACTTC.